The 11 T cell receptor beta chains below come from one sample, sequenced in a study of T-cell reconstitution after alpha-beta-depleted transplantation in children. For TCRbeta, the library was prepared with unique molecular identifiers. Using its own MiXCR run on the PCR reads, TCRdb lists one record per CDR3 protein. The sample lists about 980,000 distinct CDR3 sequences, about 29% occurring once. The material was PBMCs, mostly from graft donor cells, obtained 360 days after TCRalphabeta/CD19-depleted stem cell transplant. The receptors originated from a boy under two years old who had a stem cell transplant for SCID, so the T cells may come from the graft donor.

This sequence joins TRBV4-3 and TRBJ2-3, with no clear D. Trimming left V 0 bases short and J 1 base short, with 8 bases between. Germline CDR1 is LGHNA and CDR2 is YSLEER. CDR3 length: 15 residues. CDR3 amino acids: CASSQDWEGTDTQYF. DNA of the CDR3: TGCGCCAGCAGCCAAGACTGGGAAGGCACAGATACGCAGTATTTT.

The chain couples TRBV3-1 to TRBJ2-2; D gene uncertain. The CDR3 loop spans 18 amino acids. Between the trimmed V and J ends, which lost 0 bases and 2 bases, there was a span of 16 bases. CDR1 and CDR2 from the germline V gene are LGHDT and YNNKEL (reference sequence). The CDR3 is CASSQEGWAALNTGELFF. DNA for the CDR3: TGTGCCAGCAGCCAAGAGGGTTGGGCAGCCCTCAACACCGGGGAGCTGTTTTTT.

This clonotype was observed a few times. V gene TRBV12-3 or TRBV12-4 combines with J gene TRBJ2-1; TRBD2 might be the D (6 bases). The CDR3 is 17 residues long. V was cut by 0 bases and J by 0 bases, with 12 bases left in between. The CDR3 spells CASSLAGGTHSYNEQFF. For the CDR3, the DNA is TGTGCCAGCAGTTTAGCGGGGGGAACTCACTCCTACAATGAGCAGTTCTTC.

This rearrangement joins TRBV4-3 to TRBJ2-3; a possible D gene is TRBD2 (6 bases). Trimming cost V 2 bases and J 1 base, with 10 bases left between them. There are 15 residues in the CDR3. Germline CDR1 is LGHNA and CDR2 is YSLEER. The CDR3 is CASSQMRRGTDTQYF. DNA of the CDR3: TGCGCCAGCAGCCAAATGAGGAGGGGCACAGATACGCAGTATTTT.

The chain is built from TRBV28 and TRBJ2-4, with 10 bases aligning to TRBD1. The CDR3 consists of 19 residues. CDR1 is MDHEN, CDR2 SYDVKM, per germline. J gave up 1 base and V 3 bases, and 12 bases lay outside the gene matches. The CDR3 loop is CASSFGDRGPLGAKNIQYF. The CDR3 bases are TGTGCCAGCAGTTTTGGGGACAGGGGACCTCTCGGGGCCAAAAACATTCAGTACTTC.

This clonotype occurred once. This chain links TRBV5-1 with TRBJ2-1; 10 positions match TRBD2. The CDR3 runs 18 residues. V gave up 0 bases and J gave up 8 bases; unmatched junction bases: 14. Germline V gene lookup returns CDR1 SGHRS and CDR2 YFSETQ. CDR3 bases: TGCGCCAGCAGCTTGGTTTGGTTAGCTAGCGGGGGACACTATGAGCAGTTCTTC. Protein product: CASSLVWLASGGHYEQFF.

This clonotype was detected only a few times. The genes are TRBV20-1 and TRBJ2-2, with 9 bases lining up with TRBD1. V gave up 5 bases and J gave up 4 bases; unmatched junction bases: 2. CDR1 is DFQATT, CDR2 SNEGSKA, per germline (reference sequence). This CDR3 region has 13 residues. The CDR3 sequence is CSARGQGTGELFF. CDR3 bases: TGCAGTGCTCGGGGACAGGGCACCGGGGAGCTGTTTTTT.

This clonotype was seen ten or more times. The chain uses TRBV18 and TRBJ2-1; D gene unclear. Germline V gene lookup returns CDR1 KGHSH and CDR2 LQKENI. The CDR3 totals 16 residues. V was clipped by 4 bases and J by 5 bases, with 18 bases between them. CDR3 amino acids: CASSLYESRVDNEQFF. CDR3 bases: TGTGCCAGCTCACTGTACGAGTCACGGGTCGACAATGAGCAGTTCTTC.

This clonotype has a count of ten or more. V usage is TRBV5-1 and J usage is TRBJ1-4; D call uncertain. Germline V gives CDR1 SGHRS, CDR2 YFSETQ. This CDR3 spans 15 amino acids. Trimming took 0 bases from V and 0 from J, leaving 6 bases between them. CDR3 sequence reads: CASSLARPTNEKLFF. CDR3 sequence (DNA): TGCGCCAGCAGCTTGGCAAGACCAACTAATGAAAAACTGTTTTTT.

The V and J genes are TRBV2 and TRBJ2-3, with 13 bases matching TRBD2. V shed 7 bases and J 0 bases; nucleotides not matched to a gene: 10. The V gene's germline CDR1 is SNHLY and CDR2 FYNNEI. The CDR3 runs 18 residues. The CDR3 bases are TGTGCCAGCATTCTTGGACTAGCGGGGGCCGGGAGCACAGATACGCAGTATTTT. It is translated as CASILGLAGAGSTDTQYF. Full variable domain (outside the CDR3, taken from reference TRBV2 and TRBJ2-3): EPEVTQTPSHQVTQMGQEVILRCVPISNHLYFYWYRQILGQKVEFLVSFYNNEISEKSEIFDDQFSVERPDGSNFTLKIRSTKLEDSAMYFCASILGLAGAGSTDTQYFGPGTRLTVL.

The chain joins TRBV6-6 to TRBJ2-7; TRBD1 matches at 9 bases. Germline values: CDR1 MNHNY, CDR2 SVGAGI (reference sequence). The CDR3 sequence is 13 residues long. J was trimmed by 7 bases and V by 8 bases; bases with no gene match: 9. As DNA, the CDR3 is TGTGCCAGCGGCCGGACAGGGACAGGGGAGCAGTACTTC. Protein sequence: CASGRTGTGEQYF.